The rows below give T cell receptor beta chains drawn from one sample of a study of blood T cell repertoires in COVID-19. Profiled with immunoSEQ multiplex PCR; TCRdb holds only in-frame clones, not every one. The sample carries a few hundred thousand clones, 85% to 90% recorded once. Sequencing was performed on PBMCs or T cells enriched from blood (not recorded which). The receptors derive from a man under 40 who had recovered from COVID-19. Each CDR3 is given with its conserved first and last residue. Each record gives: J gene, D gene, V gene, clone size, CDR3 DNA, CDR3 protein. D genes are given only for firm matches. A row's size may be missing; if present it is once, few, many or a size class.

J gene: TRBJ2-3; D gene: TRBD2; V gene: TRBV9; clone size: -; CDR3 DNA: TGTGCCAGCAGCGTAGTAGGAACTAGCGGAGCTTCTGTGGAGGATACGCAGTATTTT; CDR3 protein: CASSVVGTSGASVEDTQYF
J gene: TRBJ2-5; D gene: TRBD2; V gene: TRBV7-2; clone size: -; CDR3 DNA: TGTGCCAGCAGCTACTCATATAGGAGGCTAGCGGGACAAGAGACCCAGTACTTC; CDR3 protein: CASSYSYRRLAGQETQYF
J gene: TRBJ2-3; D gene: TRBD2; V gene: TRBV5-4; clone size: -; CDR3 DNA: TGTGCCAGCAGCTTGGGGGGGAGGGCAGATACGCAGTATTTT; CDR3 protein: CASSLGGRADTQYF
J gene: TRBJ2-1; D gene: TRBD1; V gene: TRBV6-5; clone size: -; CDR3 DNA: TGTGCCAGCAGTCGGGGACAGGAAAAGAACAATGAGCAGTTCTTC; CDR3 protein: CASSRGQEKNNEQFF
J gene: TRBJ1-6; D gene: TRBD1; V gene: TRBV5-5; clone size: -; CDR3 DNA: TGTGCCAGCAGCACGGACAGGGTTGATTCACCCCTCCACTTT; CDR3 protein: CASSTDRVDSPLHF
J gene: TRBJ1-4; D gene: TRBD1; V gene: TRBV5-3; clone size: -; CDR3 DNA: TGTGCCAGAAGCTACCCAGGGGGAAGGGGACAAAAACTGTTTTTT; CDR3 protein: CARSYPGGRGQKLFF
J gene: TRBJ1-2; D gene: TRBD1; V gene: TRBV10-1; clone size: -; CDR3 DNA: TGCGCCAGCAGTGTAACCCGGACAGGGGACTATGGCTACACCTTC; CDR3 protein: CASSVTRTGDYGYTF
J gene: TRBJ2-1; D gene: TRBD2; V gene: TRBV5-1; clone size: -; CDR3 DNA: TGCGCCAGCAGCTTGGGCGGACTAGCGGGGGAGCCTGAGCAGTTCTTC; CDR3 protein: CASSLGGLAGEPEQFF
J gene: TRBJ1-2; D gene: -; V gene: TRBV19; clone size: -; CDR3 DNA: TGTGCCAGTAGTATCCAGGAAAACTATGGCTACACCTTC; CDR3 protein: CASSIQENYGYTF
J gene: TRBJ1-1; D gene: -; V gene: TRBV18; clone size: -; CDR3 DNA: TGTGCCAGCTCATTACCCCCCGGGGGAGCTTTCTTT; CDR3 protein: CASSLPPGGAFF
J gene: TRBJ2-7; D gene: TRBD2; V gene: TRBV19; clone size: -; CDR3 DNA: TGTGCCAGTAGTTTGGAAGGGACTAATCCCTACGAGCAGTACTTC; CDR3 protein: CASSLEGTNPYEQYF
J gene: TRBJ1-5; D gene: -; V gene: TRBV6-5; clone size: -; CDR3 DNA: TGTGCCAGCTCACGACAGGTTAGCAATCAGCCCCAGCATTTT; CDR3 protein: CASSRQVSNQPQHF
J gene: TRBJ2-3; D gene: TRBD2; V gene: TRBV28; clone size: -; CDR3 DNA: TGTGCCAGCAGTTTGCCTAGACTAGCGGGAGGCACAGATACGCAGTATTTT; CDR3 protein: CASSLPRLAGGTDTQYF
J gene: TRBJ1-1; D gene: -; V gene: TRBV28; clone size: -; CDR3 DNA: TGTGCCAGCAGTCAAACCGCGGGGTTGGACGCTTTCTTT; CDR3 protein: CASSQTAGLDAFF
J gene: TRBJ2-2; D gene: -; V gene: TRBV5-8; clone size: -; CDR3 DNA: TGTGCCAGCAGCTTATTCGACAGGCGAGCGGTTTTT; CDR3 protein: CASSLFDRRAVF
J gene: TRBJ2-1; D gene: TRBD2; V gene: TRBV7-2; clone size: -; CDR3 DNA: TGTGCCAGCAGCTTCTCCGGGACTAGCGGGGGGTTCGAGCAGTTCTTC; CDR3 protein: CASSFSGTSGGFEQFF
J gene: TRBJ2-1; D gene: -; V gene: TRBV18; clone size: -; CDR3 DNA: TGTGCCAGCTCACCCGACAGGACCTACAATGAGCAGTTCTTC; CDR3 protein: CASSPDRTYNEQFF
J gene: TRBJ2-3; D gene: TRBD1; V gene: TRBV27; clone size: -; CDR3 DNA: TGTGCCAGCAGTAGCAGGGGGCGCGGGCGTTTCACAGATACGCAGTATTTT; CDR3 protein: CASSSRGRGRFTDTQYF
J gene: TRBJ2-7; D gene: -; V gene: TRBV27; clone size: -; CDR3 DNA: TGTGCCAGCAGTTTGGTGGGGGCAGAAACCTACGAGCAGTACTTC; CDR3 protein: CASSLVGAETYEQYF
J gene: TRBJ1-1; D gene: -; V gene: TRBV15; clone size: -; CDR3 DNA: TGTGCCACCAGCAGACGCTTGGGGCAGAACACTGAAGCTTTCTTT; CDR3 protein: CATSRRLGQNTEAFF
J gene: TRBJ2-7; D gene: TRBD1; V gene: TRBV15; clone size: -; CDR3 DNA: TGTGCCACCAGCAGAGACGGGGGGACAGGGGTGTACGAGCAGTACTTC; CDR3 protein: CATSRDGGTGVYEQYF
J gene: TRBJ2-1; D gene: -; V gene: TRBV5-4; clone size: -; CDR3 DNA: TGTGCCAGCAGGTCCTTTTCAGGGGGGAACAATGAGCAGTTCTTC; CDR3 protein: CASRSFSGGNNEQFF
J gene: TRBJ1-2; D gene: TRBD1; V gene: TRBV9; clone size: -; CDR3 DNA: TGTGCCAGCAGCGTAGGTCAGGGGGCGGAAGGCTACACCTTC; CDR3 protein: CASSVGQGAEGYTF
J gene: TRBJ1-2; D gene: -; V gene: TRBV6-1; clone size: -; CDR3 DNA: TGTGCCAGCAGTGAAGCAACAGGGAGTATGGGGGGCTACACCTTC; CDR3 protein: CASSEATGSMGGYTF
J gene: TRBJ1-2; D gene: TRBD1; V gene: TRBV19; clone size: -; CDR3 DNA: TGTGCCAGTTCGGTCCCCCCCTGGACAGGGGGGTATGGCTACACCTTC; CDR3 protein: CASSVPPWTGGYGYTF
J gene: TRBJ2-1; D gene: -; V gene: TRBV7-2; clone size: -; CDR3 DNA: TGTGCCAGCAGCCCCCCAGGGGTGGTTGAGCAGTTCTTC; CDR3 protein: CASSPPGVVEQFF
J gene: TRBJ2-7; D gene: TRBD1; V gene: TRBV5-1; clone size: -; CDR3 DNA: TGCGCCAGCAGCAAGGGACAGCAATACGAGCAGTACTTC; CDR3 protein: CASSKGQQYEQYF
J gene: TRBJ1-3; D gene: -; V gene: TRBV9; clone size: -; CDR3 DNA: TGTGCCAGCAGCGAGACACAGGGTTCTGGAAACACCATATATTTT; CDR3 protein: CASSETQGSGNTIYF
J gene: TRBJ2-5; D gene: TRBD2; V gene: TRBV4-1; clone size: once; CDR3 DNA: TGCGCCAGCAGCCAAGTTTTGGGGGGGCAAGAGACCCAGTACTTC; CDR3 protein: CASSQVLGGQETQYF
J gene: TRBJ2-7; D gene: -; V gene: TRBV24-1; clone size: -; CDR3 DNA: TGTGCCACCAGTGGGGGAGACGAGCAGTACTTC; CDR3 protein: CATSGGDEQYF
J gene: TRBJ1-5; D gene: -; V gene: TRBV28; clone size: -; CDR3 DNA: TGTGCCAGCAGTGGCCGGGGTAGCAATCAGCCCCAGCATTTT; CDR3 protein: CASSGRGSNQPQHF
J gene: TRBJ1-6; D gene: TRBD1; V gene: TRBV7-2; clone size: -; CDR3 DNA: TGTGCCAGCAGGGCCTTAGGGGGCTATTCACCCCTCCACTTT; CDR3 protein: CASRALGGYSPLHF